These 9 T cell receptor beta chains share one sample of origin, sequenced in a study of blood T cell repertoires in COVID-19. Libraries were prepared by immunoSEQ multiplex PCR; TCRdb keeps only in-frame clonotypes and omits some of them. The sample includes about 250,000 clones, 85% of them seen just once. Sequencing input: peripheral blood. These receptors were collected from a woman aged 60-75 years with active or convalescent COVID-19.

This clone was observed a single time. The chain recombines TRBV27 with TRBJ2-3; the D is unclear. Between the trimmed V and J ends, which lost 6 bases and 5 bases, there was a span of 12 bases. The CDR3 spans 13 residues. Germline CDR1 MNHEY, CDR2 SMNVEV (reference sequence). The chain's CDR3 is CASSVLVLDTQYF. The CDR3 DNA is TGTGCCAGCAGCGTCCTAGTTCTAGATACGCAGTATTTT.

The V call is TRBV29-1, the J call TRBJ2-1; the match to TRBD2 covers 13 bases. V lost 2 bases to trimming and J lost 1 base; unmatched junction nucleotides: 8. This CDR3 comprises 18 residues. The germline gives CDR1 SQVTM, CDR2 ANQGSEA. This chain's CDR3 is CSVERRLAGGLSYNEQFF. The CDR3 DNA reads TGCAGCGTTGAACGTCGACTAGCGGGAGGATTGTCCTACAATGAGCAGTTCTTC.

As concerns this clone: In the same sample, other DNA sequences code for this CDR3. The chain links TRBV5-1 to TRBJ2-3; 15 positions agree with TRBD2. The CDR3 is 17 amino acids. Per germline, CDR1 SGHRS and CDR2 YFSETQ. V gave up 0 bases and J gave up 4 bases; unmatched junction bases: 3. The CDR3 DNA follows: TGCGCCAGCAGCTTGGCGGGACTAGCGGGGGGACCAGATACGCAGTATTTT. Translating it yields CASSLAGLAGGPDTQYF.

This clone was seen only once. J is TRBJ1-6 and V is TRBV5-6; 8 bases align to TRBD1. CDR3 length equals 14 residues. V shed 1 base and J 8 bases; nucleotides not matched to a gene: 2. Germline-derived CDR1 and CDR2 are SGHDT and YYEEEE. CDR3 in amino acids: CASSLTGGDSPLHF. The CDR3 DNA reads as TGTGCCAGCAGCTTGACAGGGGGGGATTCACCCCTCCACTTT. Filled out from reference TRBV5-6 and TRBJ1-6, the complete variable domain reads DAGVTQSPTHLIKTRGQQVTLRCSPKSGHDTVSWYQQALGQGPQFIFQYYEEEERQRGNFPDRFSGHQFPNYSSELNVNALLLGDSALYLCASSLTGGDSPLHFGNGTRLTVT.

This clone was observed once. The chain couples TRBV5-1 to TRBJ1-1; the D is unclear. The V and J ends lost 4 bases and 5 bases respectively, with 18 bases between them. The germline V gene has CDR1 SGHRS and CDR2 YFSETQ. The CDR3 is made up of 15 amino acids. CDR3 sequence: CASSLNTATGTEAFF. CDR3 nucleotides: TGCGCCAGCAGCCTTAATACGGCGACGGGAACTGAAGCTTTCTTT.

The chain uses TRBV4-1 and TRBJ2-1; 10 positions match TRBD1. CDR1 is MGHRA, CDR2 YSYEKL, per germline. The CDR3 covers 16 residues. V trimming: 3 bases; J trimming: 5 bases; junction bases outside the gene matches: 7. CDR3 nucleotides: TGCGCCAGCAGCCACCAGGGACAGGGGACCAACAATGAGCAGTTCTTC. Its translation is CASSHQGQGTNNEQFF.

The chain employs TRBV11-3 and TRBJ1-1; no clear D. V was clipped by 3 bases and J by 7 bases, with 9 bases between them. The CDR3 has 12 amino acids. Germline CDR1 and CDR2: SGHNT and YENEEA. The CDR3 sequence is CASSLPRFEAFF. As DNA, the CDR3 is TGTGCCAGCAGCTTGCCGCGGTTTGAAGCTTTCTTT.

The CDR3 region is CSVRGTGGVTEAFF. For the CDR3, the DNA is TGCAGCGTACGTGGGACAGGGGGGGTTACTGAAGCTTTCTTT. This chain uses TRBV29-1 with TRBJ1-1, with 11 bases fitting TRBD1. With 6 bases clipped from V and 5 bases from J, the junction kept 8 bases outside the gene matches. CDR1 SQVTM and CDR2 ANQGSEA come from the germline V gene. This CDR3 has 14 amino acids.

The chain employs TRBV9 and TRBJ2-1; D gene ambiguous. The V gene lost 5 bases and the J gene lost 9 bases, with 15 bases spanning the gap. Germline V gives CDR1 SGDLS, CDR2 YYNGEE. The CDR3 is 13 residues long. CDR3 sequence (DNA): TGTGCCAGCAGTTCAACATCTAGTCCTGAGCAGTTCTTC. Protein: CASSSTSSPEQFF. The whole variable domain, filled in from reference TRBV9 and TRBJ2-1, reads DSGVTQTPKHLITATGQRVTLRCSPRSGDLSVYWYQQSLDQGLQFLIQYYNGEERAKGNILERFSAQQFPDLHSELNLSSLELGDSALYFCASSSTSSPEQFFGPGTRLTVL.